This T cell receptor beta chain was captured by sequencing in a study of cytomegalovirus exposure and HLA in healthy donors. General study findings and limits: TCR beta chain V- and J-gene trimming was linked, in a later analysis, to a missense variant in DCLRE1C. The majority of CMV-associated TCR beta chains were reported as apparently HLA-restricted in a later analysis. It was in a later analysis that TCR association rates were seen to vary by HLA locus, highest for DRB1 and lowest for HLA-C.

V shed 5 bases and J 3 bases; nucleotides not matched to a gene: 10. The CDR3 covers 16 residues. Germline V lookup: CDR1 SGHTA, CDR2 FQGNSA. PCR involved 60 Vbeta and 13 Jbeta primers. The assay was immunoSEQ multiplex PCR, and TCRdb's table has in-frame clones only and misses some. Here the sample spans about 180,000 clones, about four fifths being singletons. On this clone itself: Its specificity is not known.

Sample: PBMCs. The chain links TRBV7-2 to TRBJ1-5; 7 bases map to TRBD1. The TCR originated in a woman aged 50 to 60 in good health and CMV-seropositive. Written as DNA, the CDR3 is TGTGCCAGCAGCGAGAGACAGGGTACGAACAATCAGCCCCAGCATTTT. This translates into CASSERQGTNNQPQHF.